The rows below give T cell receptor beta chains drawn from one sample of a study of blood T cell repertoires in COVID-19. Libraries were prepared by immunoSEQ multiplex PCR; TCRdb keeps only in-frame clonotypes and omits some of them. Of more than 70,000 clones listed, approximately 90% are singletons. The sequenced sample consisted of peripheral blood. The receptors come from a human donor in a cohort sampled during active COVID-19. Both conserved end residues are part of each CDR3. Fields, in order: J gene, clone size, V gene, D gene, CDR3 DNA, CDR3 protein. D genes are given only for firm matches. Rows give clone size only sometimes, using once, few, many, or a class for an expanded clone.

>TRBJ2-3|-|TRBV5-1|TRBD2
TGCGCCAGCAGCTTGACTAGCGGGGGGACAGATACGCAGTATTTT
CASSLTSGGTDTQYF
>TRBJ1-6|once|TRBV6-6|TRBD1
TGTGCCAGCAGTCGACAGGGGGAATCTGGTAATTCACCCCTCCACTTT
CASSRQGESGNSPLHF
>TRBJ2-3|-|TRBV5-5|TRBD2
TGTGCCAGCAGCTTTCCGGGACTACATAGCACAGATACGCAGTATTTT
CASSFPGLHSTDTQYF
>TRBJ2-3|-|TRBV28|TRBD2
TGTGCCAGCCGACTAGCGGGAGGGCCAGATACGCAGTATTTT
CASRLAGGPDTQYF
>TRBJ2-7|-|TRBV3-1/TRBV3-2|-
TGTGCCAGCAGCCAACCAGGCCCCTACGAGCAGTACTTC
CASSQPGPYEQYF
>TRBJ1-1|-|TRBV28|-
TGTGCCACCCTGACTGAAATGAACACTGAAGCTTTCTTT
CATLTEMNTEAFF
>TRBJ2-3|once|TRBV4-2|-
TGTGCCAGCAGTCCGGGACAAAACACAGATACGCAGTATTTT
CASSPGQNTDTQYF
>TRBJ2-5|-|TRBV7-9|-
TGTGCCAGCAGCCCTGAGGGGTGGAGGGGCCGGCAAGAGACCCAGTACTTC
CASSPEGWRGRQETQYF
>TRBJ1-5|few|TRBV6-5|-
TGTGCCAGCAGTTACGCGGGGTTAGATCAGCCCCAGCATTTT
CASSYAGLDQPQHF
>TRBJ1-1|-|TRBV11-3|-
TGTGCCAGCAGCCTAGTCGGAGGAAATGAAGCTTTCTTT
CASSLVGGNEAFF
>TRBJ2-2|-|TRBV7-6|-
TGTGCCACCGTGCCCCGGTTTAACACCGGGGAGCTGTTTTTT
CATVPRFNTGELFF
>TRBJ2-1|-|TRBV3-1/TRBV3-2|TRBD1
TGTGCCAGCACAGGCGGAGCCCAGGGGGATGAGCAGTTCTTC
CASTGGAQGDEQFF
>TRBJ1-1|once|TRBV9|TRBD1
TGTGCCAGCAGCGTAGAACAGGGGGCAATGAACACTGAAGCTTTCTTT
CASSVEQGAMNTEAFF
>TRBJ2-7|-|TRBV7-8|TRBD2
TGTGCCAGCAGCTTAGGAAGCGGGAGCTACGAGCAGTACTTC
CASSLGSGSYEQYF
>TRBJ1-3|-|TRBV6-6|-
TGTGCCAGCACCCCTCAGGGCGTCCGCTTTGGAAACACCATATATTTT
CASTPQGVRFGNTIYF
>TRBJ1-4|-|TRBV6-5|-
TGTGCCAGCAGTTCTTTGGCAGGGCGGAAGGAAAAACTGTTTTTT
CASSSLAGRKEKLFF
>TRBJ1-1|-|TRBV29-1|TRBD1
TGCAGCGTTCCAAGGGGGACAGGGGGCGAGCAGAACACTGAAGCTTTCTTT
CSVPRGTGGEQNTEAFF
>TRBJ2-3|-|TRBV5-1|-
TGCGCCAGCAGCTCGACCGGGGGAATTAGCACAGATACGCAGTATTTT
CASSSTGGISTDTQYF
>TRBJ2-3|-|TRBV18|TRBD2
TGTGCCAGCTCACCACTGGCTAGCGGGGGCTCAGATACGCAGTATTTT
CASSPLASGGSDTQYF
>TRBJ2-3|-|TRBV6-5|TRBD1
TGTGCCAGCAGCGAGACAGGGTTGGATACGCAGTATTTT
CASSETGLDTQYF
>TRBJ2-5|-|TRBV29-1|-
TGCAGCGTTGAAGAACCGGGATCCCATCACGAGACCCAGTACTTC
CSVEEPGSHHETQYF
>TRBJ1-3|-|TRBV10-3|TRBD1
TGTGCCATCTCCTGGGACAGGAAAATTTCTGGAAACACCATATATTTT
CAISWDRKISGNTIYF